The 13 T cell receptor beta chains below were found in one sample sequenced in a study of glioma-infiltrating T cells after dendritic cell vaccination. Profiled with immunoSEQ multiplex PCR; TCRdb holds only in-frame clones, not every one. The table records around 96,000 clones, approximately 81% of them present only once. Sequences were derived from blood, sampled before dendritic cell vaccination. The source of these receptors is a human donor with glioblastoma.

V and J are TRBV10-1 and TRBJ2-1; 8 bases are a match to TRBD1. The CDR3 covers 14 residues. V was pared by 6 bases and J by 6 bases, with 7 bases of the junction left unmatched. Per germline, CDR1 WNHNN and CDR2 SYGVQD (reference sequence). The CDR3: CASSSGGQANEQFF. The CDR3, as DNA: TGCGCCAGCAGCTCTGGGGGACAGGCCAATGAGCAGTTCTTC.

This clone was picked up one time. The chain couples TRBV5-1 to TRBJ2-3, with TRBD1 matching over 9 bases. The CDR3 totals 16 residues. CDR1 and CDR2 (germline): SGHRS, YFSETQ. The trim removed 0 bases at V and 4 bases at J, leaving 6 bases unmatched. CDR3 nucleotides: TGCGCCAGCAGCTTGGGTCGACAGGGGGGTGCAGATACGCAGTATTTT. Its translation: CASSLGRQGGADTQYF.

Of note for this clone: This sample includes further DNA sequences coding for the same CDR3. The rearrangement joins TRBV7-2 to TRBJ2-3; 13 bases line up with TRBD2. Germline V CDR1 and CDR2: SGHTA, FQGNSA. The CDR3 runs to 16 residues. V lost 5 bases and J lost 5; bases outside the gene matches: 7. The CDR3: CASSLGLAGAGDTQYF. The CDR3 DNA reads as TGTGCCAGCAGCCTAGGACTAGCGGGAGCGGGAGATACGCAGTATTTT.

V gene TRBV29-1 combines with J gene TRBJ1-2, with D uncertain. CDR1 is SQVTM and CDR2 is ANQGSEA in the germline V gene. This CDR3 region has 13 residues. V lost 3 bases, J lost 5 bases, and 13 bases lay in between. CDR3 coding DNA: TGCAGCGTTGAGATACTAGTCCCTTATGGCTACACCTTC. Protein sequence: CSVEILVPYGYTF.

This chain uses TRBV28 with TRBJ2-1, with D maybe TRBD2 (5 bases). V lost 3 bases and J lost 7, with 10 bases in between. Germline CDR1 is MDHEN and CDR2 is SYDVKM. This CDR3 has 13 residues. CDR3 nucleotide sequence: TGTGCCAGCAGTTTGGATCGAGGGAATGAGCAGTTCTTC. Encoded protein: CASSLDRGNEQFF.

The chain uses TRBV19 and TRBJ1-6; 9 nucleotides line up with TRBD1. V lost 5 bases to trimming and J lost 7 bases; unmatched junction nucleotides: 3. Germline V gene data show CDR1 as LNHDA and CDR2 as SQIVND (reference sequence). The CDR3 is made up of 14 amino acids. The CDR3 loop is CASSPDRGNSPLHF. As DNA, the CDR3 is TGTGCCAGTAGTCCCGACAGGGGGAATTCACCCCTCCACTTT. Based on the CDR3 plus reference TRBV19 and TRBJ1-6, the full variable domain is DGGITQSPKYLFRKEGQNVTLSCEQNLNHDAMYWYRQDPGQGLRLIYYSQIVNDFQKGDIAEGYSVSREKKESFPLTVTSAQKNPTAFYLCASSPDRGNSPLHFGNGTRLTVT.

This clone was counted once. The CDR3 spells CASSLALSLYNEQFF. CDR3 nucleotides: TGCGCCAGCAGCTTGGCCCTTTCCTTGTACAATGAGCAGTTCTTC. The chain has TRBV5-1 and TRBJ2-1; D not certain. The CDR3 extends over 15 amino acids. The V end was cut by 0 bases, the J end by 4 bases, with 11 bases between. CDR1 is SGHRS, CDR2 YFSETQ, per germline. The whole variable domain, filled in from reference TRBV5-1 and TRBJ2-1, reads KAGVTQTPRYLIKTRGQQVTLSCSPISGHRSVSWYQQTPGQGLQFLFEYFSETQRNKGNFPGRFSGRQFSNSRSEMNVSTLELGDSALYLCASSLALSLYNEQFFGPGTRLTVL.

A few counts support this clone. The rearrangement links TRBV28 to TRBJ2-7; D is possibly TRBD1 (6 bases). Trimming pared 5 bases from V and 7 bases from J, leaving 12 bases between. Germline CDR1 and CDR2: MDHEN and SYDVKM. CDR3 size: 12 residues. The CDR3 is CASSGQFWEQYF. CDR3 nucleotide sequence: TGTGCCAGCAGTGGACAGTTCTGGGAGCAGTACTTC.

The chain employs TRBV19 and TRBJ1-5; 11 nucleotides align to TRBD1. V lost 6 bases, J lost 6 bases, and 10 bases stayed unmatched. CDR3 length equals 16 residues. CDR1 and CDR2 (germline): LNHDA, SQIVND (reference sequence). CDR3: CASRGPGTGGGQPQHF. The DNA of the CDR3 is TGTGCCAGTAGGGGCCCCGGGACAGGGGGAGGTCAGCCCCAGCATTTT.

The V and J genes are TRBV5-5 and TRBJ1-2, with 9 positions matching TRBD1. The CDR3 runs to 16 residues. Germline assignment: CDR1 SGHKS and CDR2 YYEKEE (reference sequence). With V trimmed by 3 bases and J by 4 bases, 10 bases remained unmatched. The CDR3 is CASSSTPGQGGYGYTF. The CDR3, as DNA: TGTGCCAGCAGCTCGACACCGGGACAGGGCGGCTATGGCTACACCTTC.

In this sample, this clone turned up a few times. The V and J genes are TRBV2 and TRBJ1-1; 7 bases are a match to TRBD1. The ends lost 7 bases at V and 1 base at J; junction bases unmatched: 6. The CDR3 runs to 14 residues. Germline lookup yields CDR1 SNHLY and CDR2 FYNNEI. For the CDR3, the DNA is TGTGCCAGCAAAGGGGGCGATTCGAACACTGAAGCTTTCTTT. Amino acid sequence: CASKGGDSNTEAFF.

The sample holds a few counts of this clone. CDR3 sequence: CASSQGSGGFEQYF. The CDR3 DNA reads TGTGCCAGCAGCCAAGGTTCAGGGGGCTTCGAGCAGTACTTC. The chain uses TRBV4-2 and TRBJ2-7; 8 nucleotides align to TRBD1. This CDR3 has 14 amino acids. Losses at the gene ends were 1 base for V and 6 bases for J; bases not matched to a gene: 5. Germline values: CDR1 LGHNA, CDR2 YNFKEQ.

V gene TRBV9 combines with J gene TRBJ2-7; possibly TRBD2 for D (5 bases). Germline CDR1 and CDR2: SGDLS and YYNGEE. Between the trimmed V and J ends, which lost 0 bases and 0 bases, there was a span of 13 bases. The CDR3 contains 16 residues. The CDR3 DNA sequence: TGTGCCAGCAGCGTAGAGGGCGGGCCCTTCTCCTACGAGCAGTACTTC. Its protein is CASSVEGGPFSYEQYF.